A selection of T cell receptor beta chains follows, all from one sample in a study of cytotoxic CD8 clonotypes in ibrutinib-treated CLL. Sequencing used immunoSEQ multiplex PCR; TCRdb keeps in-frame clones, though not all of them. The sample has approximately 45,000 clones, over 60% seen once. Sequencing used PBMCs, obtained after 24 months of ibrutinib treatment. The receptors were gathered from a human donor with chronic lymphocytic leukemia. Each CDR3 is given without its conserved first and last residue. Size values are once, few and many counts, or a class for expanded clones, and some rows have none.

CDR3aa | v_gene | abundance | j_gene
ASSPPDPIRLTGELF | TRBV9 | - | TRBJ2-2
ASSREGAEQY | TRBV14 | few | TRBJ2-7
ASSPSGQGAFYGYT | TRBV18 | - | TRBJ1-2
ASSPTTRYAGELF | TRBV28 | - | TRBJ2-2
AISGTYNQPQH | TRBV10-3 | - | TRBJ1-5
ASSRRGGEQF | TRBV14 | - | TRBJ2-1
ASSTGTKYEKLF | TRBV19 | - | TRBJ1-4
ASSPRMGQFYGYT | TRBV18 | - | TRBJ1-2
ASSLNWGVGNEQY | TRBV7-7 | - | TRBJ2-7
AIRAGTDNEKLF | TRBV10-3 | - | TRBJ1-4
ASSPLPGPSYEQY | TRBV18 | - | TRBJ2-7
ASSLAGTSDTGELF | TRBV5-4 | - | TRBJ2-2
ASSFSLAPDTQY | TRBV7-9 | - | TRBJ2-3
ASSSEWDGYT | TRBV7-6 | few | TRBJ1-2
ASSQGVQGENTIY | TRBV4-1 | - | TRBJ1-3
ASSRGTHSLGDTQY | TRBV19 | - | TRBJ2-3
AYSTGPSYGYT | TRBV30 | - | TRBJ1-2